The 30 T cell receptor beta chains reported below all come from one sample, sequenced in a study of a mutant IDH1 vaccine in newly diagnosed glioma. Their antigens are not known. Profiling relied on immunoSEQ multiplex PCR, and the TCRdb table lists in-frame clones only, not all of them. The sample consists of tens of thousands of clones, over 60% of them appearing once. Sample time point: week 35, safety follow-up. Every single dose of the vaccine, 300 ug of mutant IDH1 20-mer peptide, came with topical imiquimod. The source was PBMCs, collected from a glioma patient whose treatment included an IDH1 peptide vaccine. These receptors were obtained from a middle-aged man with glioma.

CDR3 bases: TGTGCCAGTAGTAAACTACAGGCCCAGGGGGGCAATCAGCCCCAGCATTTT. Protein sequence: CASSKLQAQGGNQPQHF. The chain uses TRBV19 and TRBJ1-5, with 7 positions matching TRBD1. Trimming removed 4 bases from V and 2 bases from J; junction bases left unmatched: 11. From germline, CDR1 is LNHDA and CDR2 SQIVND (reference sequence). The CDR3 has 17 residues. Full variable domain (outside the CDR3, taken from reference TRBV19 and TRBJ1-5): DGGITQSPKYLFRKEGQNVTLSCEQNLNHDAMYWYRQDPGQGLRLIYYSQIVNDFQKGDIAEGYSVSREKKESFPLTVTSAQKNPTAFYLCASSKLQAQGGNQPQHFGDGTRLSIL.

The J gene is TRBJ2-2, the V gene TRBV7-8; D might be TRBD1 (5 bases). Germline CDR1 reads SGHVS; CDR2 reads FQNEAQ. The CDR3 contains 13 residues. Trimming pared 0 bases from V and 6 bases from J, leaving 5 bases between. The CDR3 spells CASSLAGAGELFF. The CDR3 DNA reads TGTGCCAGCAGCTTAGCAGGGGCCGGGGAGCTGTTTTTT.

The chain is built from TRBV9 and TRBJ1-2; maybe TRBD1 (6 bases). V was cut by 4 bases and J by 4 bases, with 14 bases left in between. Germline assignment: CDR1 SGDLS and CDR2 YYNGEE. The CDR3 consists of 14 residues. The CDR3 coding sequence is TGTGCCAGCAGCTTAACCGGGACAACCTATGGCTACACCTTC. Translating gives CASSLTGTTYGYTF.

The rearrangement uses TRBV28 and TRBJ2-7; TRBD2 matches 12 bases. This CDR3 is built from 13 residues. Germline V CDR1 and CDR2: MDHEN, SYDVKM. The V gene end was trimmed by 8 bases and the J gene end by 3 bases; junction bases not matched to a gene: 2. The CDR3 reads CASLTSGSYEQYF. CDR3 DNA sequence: TGTGCCAGCTTGACTAGCGGGAGCTACGAGCAGTACTTC.

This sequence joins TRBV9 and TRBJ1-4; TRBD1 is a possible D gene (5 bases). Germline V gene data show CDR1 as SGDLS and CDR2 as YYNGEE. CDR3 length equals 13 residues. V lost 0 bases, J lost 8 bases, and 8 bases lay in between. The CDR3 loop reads CASSVGEGEKLFF. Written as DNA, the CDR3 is TGTGCCAGCAGCGTAGGGGAGGGGGAAAAACTGTTTTTT.

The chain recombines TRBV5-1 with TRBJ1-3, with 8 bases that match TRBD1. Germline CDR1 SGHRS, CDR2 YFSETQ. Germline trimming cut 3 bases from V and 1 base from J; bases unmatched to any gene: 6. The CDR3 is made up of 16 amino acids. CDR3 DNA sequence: TGCGCCAGCAGCTGGAAGGACAGGGCGTCTGGAAACACCATATATTTT. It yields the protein CASSWKDRASGNTIYF.

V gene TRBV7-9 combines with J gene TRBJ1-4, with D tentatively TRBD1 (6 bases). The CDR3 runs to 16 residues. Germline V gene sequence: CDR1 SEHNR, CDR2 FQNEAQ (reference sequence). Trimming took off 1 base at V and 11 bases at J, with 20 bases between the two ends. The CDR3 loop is CASSLGEPGQWTKLFF. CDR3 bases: TGTGCCAGCAGCTTAGGGGAGCCTGGACAGTGGACGAAACTGTTTTTT.

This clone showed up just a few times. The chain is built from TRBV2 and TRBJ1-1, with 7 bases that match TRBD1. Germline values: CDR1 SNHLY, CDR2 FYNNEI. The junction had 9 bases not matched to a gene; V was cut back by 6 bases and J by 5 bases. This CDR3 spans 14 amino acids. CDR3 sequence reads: CASSPTGSETEAFF. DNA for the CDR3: TGTGCCAGCAGCCCGACAGGGTCGGAGACTGAAGCTTTCTTT.

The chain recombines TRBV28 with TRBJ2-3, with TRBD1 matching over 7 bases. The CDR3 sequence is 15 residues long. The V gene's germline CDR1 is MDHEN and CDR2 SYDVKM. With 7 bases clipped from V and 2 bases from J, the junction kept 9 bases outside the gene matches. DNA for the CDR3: TGTGCCAGCACCCCCTATGGGACAGTCACAGATACGCAGTATTTT. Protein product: CASTPYGTVTDTQYF. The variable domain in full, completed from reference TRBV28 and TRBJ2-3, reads DVKVTQSSRYLVKRTGEKVFLECVQDMDHENMFWYRQDPGLGLRLIYFSYDVKMKEKGDIPEGYSVSREKKERFSLILESASTNQTSMYLCASTPYGTVTDTQYFGPGTRLTVL.

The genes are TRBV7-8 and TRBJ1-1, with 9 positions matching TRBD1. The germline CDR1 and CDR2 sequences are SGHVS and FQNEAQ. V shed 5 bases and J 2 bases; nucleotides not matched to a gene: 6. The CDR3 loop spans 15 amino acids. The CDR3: CASSPRDRVNTEAFF. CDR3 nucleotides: TGTGCCAGCAGCCCCCGGGACAGGGTTAACACTGAAGCTTTCTTT.

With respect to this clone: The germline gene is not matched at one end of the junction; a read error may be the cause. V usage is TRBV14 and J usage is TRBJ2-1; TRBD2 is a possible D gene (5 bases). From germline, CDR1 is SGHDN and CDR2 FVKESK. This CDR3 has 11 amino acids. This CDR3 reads CASSEEGEQFF. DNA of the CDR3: TGTGCCAGCAGCGAAGAGGGTGAGCAGTTCTTC. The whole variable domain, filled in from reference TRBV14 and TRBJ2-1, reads EAGVTQFPSHSVIEKGQTVTLRCDPISGHDNLYWYRRVMGKEIKFLLHFVKESKQDESGMPNNRFLAERTGGTYSTLKVQPAELEDSGVYFCASSEEGEQFFGPGTRLTVL.

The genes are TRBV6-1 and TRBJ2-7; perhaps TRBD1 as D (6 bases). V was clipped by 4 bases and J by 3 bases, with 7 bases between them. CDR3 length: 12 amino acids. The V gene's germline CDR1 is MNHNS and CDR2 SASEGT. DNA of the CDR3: TGTGCCAGCAGTGTACAGGGCTACGAGCAGTACGTC. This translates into CASSVQGYEQYV.

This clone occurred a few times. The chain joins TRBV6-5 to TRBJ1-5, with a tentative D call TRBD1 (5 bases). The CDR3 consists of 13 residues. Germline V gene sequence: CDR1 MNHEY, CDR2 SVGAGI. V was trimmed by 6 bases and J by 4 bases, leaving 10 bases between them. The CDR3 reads CASSRDGNQPQHF. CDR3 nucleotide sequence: TGTGCCAGCAGCCGGGACGGTAATCAGCCCCAGCATTTT.

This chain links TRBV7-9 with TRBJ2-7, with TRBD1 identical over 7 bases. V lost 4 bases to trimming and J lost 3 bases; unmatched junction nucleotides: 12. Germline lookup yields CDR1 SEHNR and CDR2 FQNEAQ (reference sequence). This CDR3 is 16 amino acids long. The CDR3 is CASSSKRAAGGYEQYF. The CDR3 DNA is TGTGCCAGCAGCTCAAAGAGGGCGGCAGGGGGCTACGAGCAGTACTTC.

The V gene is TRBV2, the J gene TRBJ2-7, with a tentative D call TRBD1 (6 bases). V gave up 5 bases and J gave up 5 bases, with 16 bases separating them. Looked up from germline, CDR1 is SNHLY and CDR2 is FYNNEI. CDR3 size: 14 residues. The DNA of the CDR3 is TGTGCCAGCAGTACCCACTACCGGACAGACGAGCAGTACTTC. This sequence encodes CASSTHYRTDEQYF.

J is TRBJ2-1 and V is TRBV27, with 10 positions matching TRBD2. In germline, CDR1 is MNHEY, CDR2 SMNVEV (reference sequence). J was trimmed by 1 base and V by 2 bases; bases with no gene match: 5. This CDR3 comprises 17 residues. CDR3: CASSLQSSGRSYNEQFF. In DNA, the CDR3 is TGTGCCAGCAGTTTACAATCTAGCGGGAGATCCTACAATGAGCAGTTCTTC.

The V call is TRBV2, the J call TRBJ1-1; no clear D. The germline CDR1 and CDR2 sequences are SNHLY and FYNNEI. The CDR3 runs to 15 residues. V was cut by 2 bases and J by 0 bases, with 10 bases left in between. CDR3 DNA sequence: TGTGCCAGCAGTGAACGGCAGGCTATGAACACTGAAGCTTTCTTT. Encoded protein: CASSERQAMNTEAFF.

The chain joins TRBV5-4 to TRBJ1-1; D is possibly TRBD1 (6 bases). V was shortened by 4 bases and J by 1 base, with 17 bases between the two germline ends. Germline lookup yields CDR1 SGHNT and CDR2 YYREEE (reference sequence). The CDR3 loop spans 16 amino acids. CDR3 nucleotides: TGTGCCAGCAGCGCCGTCAGAGGGGGGGCGAACACTGAAGCTTTCTTT. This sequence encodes CASSAVRGGANTEAFF.

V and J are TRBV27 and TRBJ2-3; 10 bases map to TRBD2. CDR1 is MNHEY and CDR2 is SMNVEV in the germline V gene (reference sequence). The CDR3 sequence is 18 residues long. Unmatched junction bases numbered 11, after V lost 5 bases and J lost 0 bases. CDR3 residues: CASSHPPSAGGSTDTQYF. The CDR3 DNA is TGTGCCAGCAGTCACCCACCCTCAGCGGGAGGGAGCACAGATACGCAGTATTTT.

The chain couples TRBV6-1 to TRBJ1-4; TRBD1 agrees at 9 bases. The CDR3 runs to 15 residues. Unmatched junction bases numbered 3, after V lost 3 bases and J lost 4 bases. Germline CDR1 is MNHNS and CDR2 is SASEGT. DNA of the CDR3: TGTGCCAGCAGTGACATGACAGGGGGTAATGAAAAACTGTTTTTT. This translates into CASSDMTGGNEKLFF.

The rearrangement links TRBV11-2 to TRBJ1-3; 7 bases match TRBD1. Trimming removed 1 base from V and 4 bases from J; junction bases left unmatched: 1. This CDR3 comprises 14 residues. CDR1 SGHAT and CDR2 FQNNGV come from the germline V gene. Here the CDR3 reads CASSLGGGGNTIYF. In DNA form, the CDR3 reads TGTGCCAGCAGCTTAGGAGGGGGCGGAAACACCATATATTTT.

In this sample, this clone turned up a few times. In DNA form, the CDR3 reads TGTGCCAGCAGTTACAATAACCATAACTATGGCTACACCTTC. It codes for CASSYNNHNYGYTF. This rearrangement joins TRBV6-6 to TRBJ1-2; no clear D. This CDR3 is 14 amino acids long. Trimming shortened V by 2 bases and J by 1 base, and 8 bases separated the two germline ends. Germline lookup yields CDR1 MNHNY and CDR2 SVGAGI (reference sequence).

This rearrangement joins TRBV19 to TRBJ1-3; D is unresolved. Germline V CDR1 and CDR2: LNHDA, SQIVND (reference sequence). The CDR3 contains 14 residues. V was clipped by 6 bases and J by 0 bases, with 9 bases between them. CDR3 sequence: CASRGLSSGNTIYF. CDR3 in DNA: TGTGCCAGTAGGGGTTTGAGCTCTGGAAACACCATATATTTT.

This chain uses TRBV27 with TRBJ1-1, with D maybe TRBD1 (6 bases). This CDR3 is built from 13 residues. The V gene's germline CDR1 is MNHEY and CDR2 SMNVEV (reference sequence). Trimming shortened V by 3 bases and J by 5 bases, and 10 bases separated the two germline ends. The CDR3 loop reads CASSFGGGTEAFF. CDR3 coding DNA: TGTGCCAGCAGTTTCGGGGGCGGAACTGAAGCTTTCTTT.

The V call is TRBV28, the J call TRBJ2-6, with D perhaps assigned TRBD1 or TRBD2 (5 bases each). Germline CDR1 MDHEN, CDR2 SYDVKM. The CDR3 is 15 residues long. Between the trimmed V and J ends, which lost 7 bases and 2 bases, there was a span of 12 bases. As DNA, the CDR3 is TGTGCCAGCAACCCTAGAGGGGCTGGGGCCAACGTCCTGACTTTC. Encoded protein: CASNPRGAGANVLTF. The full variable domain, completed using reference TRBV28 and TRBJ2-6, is DVKVTQSSRYLVKRTGEKVFLECVQDMDHENMFWYRQDPGLGLRLIYFSYDVKMKEKGDIPEGYSVSREKKERFSLILESASTNQTSMYLCASNPRGAGANVLTFGAGSRLTVL.

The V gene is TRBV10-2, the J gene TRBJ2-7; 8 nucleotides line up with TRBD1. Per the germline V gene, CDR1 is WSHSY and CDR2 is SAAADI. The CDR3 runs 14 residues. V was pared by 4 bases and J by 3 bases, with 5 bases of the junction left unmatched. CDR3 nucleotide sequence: TGCGCCAGCAGTGTAGGGACAGGTAACTACGAGCAGTACTTC. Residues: CASSVGTGNYEQYF.

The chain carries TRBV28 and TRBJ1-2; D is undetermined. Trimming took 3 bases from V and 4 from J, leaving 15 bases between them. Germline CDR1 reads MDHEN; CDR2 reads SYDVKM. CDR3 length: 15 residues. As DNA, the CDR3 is TGTGCCAGCAGTTTGCCGAGAAGAACAAGCTATGGCTACACCTTC. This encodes CASSLPRRTSYGYTF.

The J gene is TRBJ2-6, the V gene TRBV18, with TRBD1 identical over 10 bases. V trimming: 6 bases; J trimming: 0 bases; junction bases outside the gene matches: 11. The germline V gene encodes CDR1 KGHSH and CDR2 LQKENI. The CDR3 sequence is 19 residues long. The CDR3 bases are TGTGCCAGCTCCCCCGGGACAGGGGCCGCCATCTCTGGGGCCAACGTCCTGACTTTC. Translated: CASSPGTGAAISGANVLTF.

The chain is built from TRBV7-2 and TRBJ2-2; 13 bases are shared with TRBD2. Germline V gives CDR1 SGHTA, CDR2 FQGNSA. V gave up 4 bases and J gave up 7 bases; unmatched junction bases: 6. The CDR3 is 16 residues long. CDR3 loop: CASSSGLAGAHGELFF. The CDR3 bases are TGTGCCAGCAGCTCCGGACTAGCGGGAGCCCACGGGGAGCTGTTTTTT.

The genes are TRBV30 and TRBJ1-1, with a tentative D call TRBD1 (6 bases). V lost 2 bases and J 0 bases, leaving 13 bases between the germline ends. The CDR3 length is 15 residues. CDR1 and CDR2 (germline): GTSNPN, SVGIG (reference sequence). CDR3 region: CAWSTKGGMNTEAFF. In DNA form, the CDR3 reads TGTGCCTGGAGTACCAAGGGGGGGATGAACACTGAAGCTTTCTTT.